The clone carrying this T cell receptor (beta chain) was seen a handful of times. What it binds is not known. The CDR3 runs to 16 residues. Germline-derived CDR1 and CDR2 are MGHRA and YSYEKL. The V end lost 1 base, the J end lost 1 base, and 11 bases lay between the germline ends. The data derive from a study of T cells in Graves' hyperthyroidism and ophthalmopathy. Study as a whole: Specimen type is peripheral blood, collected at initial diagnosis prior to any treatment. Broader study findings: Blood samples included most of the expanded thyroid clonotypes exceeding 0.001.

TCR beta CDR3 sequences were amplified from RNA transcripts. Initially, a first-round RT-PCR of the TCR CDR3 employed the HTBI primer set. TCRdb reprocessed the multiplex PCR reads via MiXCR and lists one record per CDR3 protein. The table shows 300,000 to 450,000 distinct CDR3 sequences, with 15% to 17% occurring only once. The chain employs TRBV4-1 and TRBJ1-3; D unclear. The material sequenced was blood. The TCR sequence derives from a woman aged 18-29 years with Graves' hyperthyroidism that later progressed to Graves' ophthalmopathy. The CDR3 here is CASSQVIPGSGNTIYF. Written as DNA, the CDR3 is TGCGCCAGCAGCCAAGTAATCCCCGGGTCTGGAAACACCATATATTTT.